This T cell receptor (beta chain) was sequenced in a study of response to subunit inactivated influenza vaccine. Overall study results and limits: T cells newly recruited by each seasonal influenza vaccination are few, the authors suggested.

Each CDR3 protein is one row after TCRdb ran MiXCR on the RT-PCR reads. This repertoire shows approximately 500,000 distinct CDR3 sequences, under 30% found once; its top ten account for 2.8%. Trimming shortened V by 2 bases and J by 2 bases, and 9 bases separated the two germline ends. The CDR3 spans 14 residues. This clonotype has a count of ten or more. Its antigen remains unidentified. These data were likewise used in another study, on T cells expressing NK-cell markers. That source reports: UMI-tagged 5'RACE template switching yielded the TCR beta cDNA. Sorted CD3+CD56-NKG2C+, CD3+CD56+NKG2C+ and CD3+CD56+NKG2C- T cells supplied the TCR beta repertoires. Among the experiments, several used an anti-gamma-delta TCR antibody to restrict sorting to alpha-beta TCR T cells. These clonotypes also led the CD3+CD56-NKG2C+ fraction in several donors.

Here the sequenced sample was CD4+ T cells sorted from PBMCs, taken 11 to 12 days after vaccination. This sequence joins TRBV12-3 or TRBV12-4 and TRBJ1-2, with a tentative D call TRBD1 (5 bases). The clonotype was recovered from a man in his fifties or sixties who received an inactivated influenza vaccine. The CDR3 DNA follows: TGTGCCAGCAGTTTAACAGGAGTGAACTATGGCTACACCTTC. Amino acids: CASSLTGVNYGYTF.